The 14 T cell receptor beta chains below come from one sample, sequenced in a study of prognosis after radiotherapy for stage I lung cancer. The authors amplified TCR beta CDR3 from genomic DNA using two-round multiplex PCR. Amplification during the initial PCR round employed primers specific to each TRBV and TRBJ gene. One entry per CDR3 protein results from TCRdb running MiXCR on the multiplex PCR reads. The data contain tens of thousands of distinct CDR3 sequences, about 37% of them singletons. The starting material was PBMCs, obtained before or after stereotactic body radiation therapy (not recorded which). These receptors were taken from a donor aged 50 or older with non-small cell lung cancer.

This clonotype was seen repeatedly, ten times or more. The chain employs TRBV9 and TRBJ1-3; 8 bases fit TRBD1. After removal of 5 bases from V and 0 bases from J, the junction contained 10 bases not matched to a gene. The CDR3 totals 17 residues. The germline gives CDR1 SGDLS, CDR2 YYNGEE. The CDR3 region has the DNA TGTGCCAGCAGTCGTAGAGGGACAGGTGTCTCTGGAAACACCATATATTTT. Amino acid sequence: CASSRRGTGVSGNTIYF. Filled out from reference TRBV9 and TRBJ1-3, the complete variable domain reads DSGVTQTPKHLITATGQRVTLRCSPRSGDLSVYWYQQSLDQGLQFLIQYYNGEERAKGNILERFSAQQFPDLHSELNLSSLELGDSALYFCASSRRGTGVSGNTIYFGEGSWLTVV.

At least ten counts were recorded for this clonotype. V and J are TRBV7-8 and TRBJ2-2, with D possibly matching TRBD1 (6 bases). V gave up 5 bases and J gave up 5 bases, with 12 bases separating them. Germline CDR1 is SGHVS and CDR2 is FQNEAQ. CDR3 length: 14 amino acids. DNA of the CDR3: TGTGCCAGCAGCCCGCGGACAGCTACCGGGGAGCTGTTTTTT. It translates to CASSPRTATGELFF.

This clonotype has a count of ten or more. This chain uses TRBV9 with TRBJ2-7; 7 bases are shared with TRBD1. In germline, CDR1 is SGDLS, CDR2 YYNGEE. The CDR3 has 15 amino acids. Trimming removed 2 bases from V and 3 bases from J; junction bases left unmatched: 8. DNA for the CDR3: TGTGCCAGCAGCGTCCGGGACAGAGGATTCTACGAGCAGTACTTC. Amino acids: CASSVRDRGFYEQYF.

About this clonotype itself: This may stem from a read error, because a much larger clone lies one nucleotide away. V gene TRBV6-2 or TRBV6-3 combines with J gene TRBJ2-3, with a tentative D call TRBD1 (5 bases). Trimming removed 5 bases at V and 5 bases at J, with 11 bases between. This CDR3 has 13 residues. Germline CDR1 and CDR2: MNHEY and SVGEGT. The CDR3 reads CASSVGPVDTQYF. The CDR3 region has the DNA TGTGCCAGCAGTGTGGGGCCGGTAGATACGCAGTATTTT.

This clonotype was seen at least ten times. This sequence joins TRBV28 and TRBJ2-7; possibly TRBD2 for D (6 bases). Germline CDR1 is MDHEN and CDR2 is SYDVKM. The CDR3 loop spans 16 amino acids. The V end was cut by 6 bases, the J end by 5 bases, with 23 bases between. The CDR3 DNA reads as TGTGCCAGCAGCTCAGTCGGGGCGGGAATCGGGGACGAGCAGTACTTC. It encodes CASSSVGAGIGDEQYF.

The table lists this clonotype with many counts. CDR3 DNA sequence: TGTGCCAGCAGCCGCGGGGCAGTCATGAACACTGAAGCTTTCTTT. This gives the protein CASSRGAVMNTEAFF. The rearrangement joins TRBV7-9 to TRBJ1-1, with a possible D match to TRBD1 (5 bases). Trimming cost V 5 bases and J 0 bases, with 13 bases left between them. The CDR3 sequence is 15 residues long. Germline loops: CDR1 SEHNR, CDR2 FQNEAQ (reference sequence).

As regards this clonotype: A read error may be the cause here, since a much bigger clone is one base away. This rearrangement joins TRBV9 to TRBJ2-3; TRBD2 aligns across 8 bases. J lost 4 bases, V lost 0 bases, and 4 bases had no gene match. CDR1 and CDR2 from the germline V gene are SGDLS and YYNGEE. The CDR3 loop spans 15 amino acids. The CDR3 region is CASSVESGSSDTQYF. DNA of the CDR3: TGTGCCAGCAGCGTAGAAAGCGGGAGTTCAGATACGCAGTATTTT.

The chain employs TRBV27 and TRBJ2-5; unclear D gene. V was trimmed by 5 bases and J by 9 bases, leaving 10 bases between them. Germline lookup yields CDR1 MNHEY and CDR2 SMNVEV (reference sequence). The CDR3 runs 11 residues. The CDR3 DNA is TGTGCCAGCAGTCAGGCTGTGGCCCAGTACTTC. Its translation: CASSQAVAQYF.

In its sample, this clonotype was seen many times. CDR3 DNA sequence: TGTGCCAGCACCTCTACTGGGTCTAATGAGCAGTTCTTC. This sequence encodes CASTSTGSNEQFF. This chain links TRBV2 with TRBJ2-1; no definite D call. The CDR3 spans 13 residues. V shed 7 bases and J shed 7 bases, with 14 bases lying between them. Germline V lookup: CDR1 SNHLY, CDR2 FYNNEI.

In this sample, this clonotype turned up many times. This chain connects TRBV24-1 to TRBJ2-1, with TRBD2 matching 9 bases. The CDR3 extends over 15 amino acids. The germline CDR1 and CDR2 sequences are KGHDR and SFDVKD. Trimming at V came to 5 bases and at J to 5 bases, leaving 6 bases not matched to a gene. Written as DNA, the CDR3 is TGTGCCACCAGTGGAGCGACTAGCGGACACAATGAGCAGTTCTTC. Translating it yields CATSGATSGHNEQFF.

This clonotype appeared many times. The CDR3 spells CASSELPPGPGRGFRETQYF. The CDR3 nucleotides read TGTGCCAGCAGTGAATTACCACCAGGTCCCGGACGGGGATTCCGTGAGACCCAGTACTTC. The chain carries TRBV6-2 or TRBV6-3 and TRBJ2-5; D perhaps matches TRBD2 (5 bases). The ends were cut back, 5 bases at V and 5 bases at J, with 33 bases in the middle. The CDR3 is 20 residues long. Germline V gives CDR1 MNHEY, CDR2 SVGEGT.

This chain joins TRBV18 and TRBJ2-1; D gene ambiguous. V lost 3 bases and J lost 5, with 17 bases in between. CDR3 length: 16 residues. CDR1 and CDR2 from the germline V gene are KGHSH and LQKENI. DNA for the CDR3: TGTGCCAGCTCACCCCCCCTCTCGTGGGGAAACAATGAGCAGTTCTTC. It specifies CASSPPLSWGNNEQFF.

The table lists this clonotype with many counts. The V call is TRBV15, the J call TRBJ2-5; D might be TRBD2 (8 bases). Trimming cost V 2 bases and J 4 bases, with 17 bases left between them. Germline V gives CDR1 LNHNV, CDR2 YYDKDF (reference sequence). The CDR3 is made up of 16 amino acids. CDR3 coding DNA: TGTGCCACCAGCAGATCCGGGAGGGGGCGCGGAGAGACCCAGTACTTC. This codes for CATSRSGRGRGETQYF.

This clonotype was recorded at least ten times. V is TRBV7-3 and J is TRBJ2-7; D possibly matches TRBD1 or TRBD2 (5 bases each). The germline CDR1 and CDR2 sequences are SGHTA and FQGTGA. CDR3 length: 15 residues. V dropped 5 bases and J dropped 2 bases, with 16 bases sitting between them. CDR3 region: CASSPSGTDPYEQYF. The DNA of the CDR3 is TGTGCCAGCAGCCCCTCCGGGACGGACCCCTACGAGCAGTACTTC.